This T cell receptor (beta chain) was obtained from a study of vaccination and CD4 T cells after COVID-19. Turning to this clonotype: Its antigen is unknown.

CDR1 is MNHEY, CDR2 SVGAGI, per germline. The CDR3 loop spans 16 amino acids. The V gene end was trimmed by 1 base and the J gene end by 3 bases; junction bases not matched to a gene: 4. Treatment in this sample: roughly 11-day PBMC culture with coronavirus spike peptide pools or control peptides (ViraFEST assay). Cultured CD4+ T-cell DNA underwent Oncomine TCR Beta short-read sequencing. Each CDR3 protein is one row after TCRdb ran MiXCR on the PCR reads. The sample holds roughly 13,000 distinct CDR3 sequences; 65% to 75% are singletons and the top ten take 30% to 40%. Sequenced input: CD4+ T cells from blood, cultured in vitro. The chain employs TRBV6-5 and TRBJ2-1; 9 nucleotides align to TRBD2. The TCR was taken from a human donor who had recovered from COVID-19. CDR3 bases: TGTGCCAGCAGTTACTACGTGACTAGCGGCTACAATGAGCAGTTCTTC. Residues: CASSYYVTSGYNEQFF.